These T cell receptor beta chains were read from a single sample in a study of T cell responses to AZD1222 COVID-19 vaccine. Data came from immunoSEQ multiplex PCR; TCRdb stores just in-frame clones and leaves some out. The sample yields some 150,000 clones, more than 90% seen once. Sequenced material: peripheral blood, taken on day 0 of AZD1222 vaccination. The receptors here all came from an adult in good health. CDR3s include the opening cysteine and the closing phenylalanine or tryptophan. A D gene is named only where the DNA matches it firmly. Clone size is stated in some rows and not others, as once, few, many or a class when expanded.

V	D	J	size	DNA	CDR3
TRBV11-2	TRBD1	TRBJ1-2	-	TGTGCCAGCAGCTTAGTCCGAGGACAGGTTGGCTACACCTTC	CASSLVRGQVGYTF
TRBV7-3	TRBD2	TRBJ2-3	-	TGTGCCAGCAGCCTATCCCTTCTAGCGGGGGGATTAGATACGCAGTATTTT	CASSLSLLAGGLDTQYF
TRBV18	TRBD1	TRBJ2-1	-	TGTGCCAGCTCACCCGCAGGGGGCCCCTACAATGAGCAGTTCTTC	CASSPAGGPYNEQFF
TRBV20-1	-	TRBJ1-1	once	TGCAGTGCTAGAGATGCAGGGTTGGCTTTCTTT	CSARDAGLAFF
TRBV6-5	-	TRBJ1-1	-	TGTGCCAGCAGTTACTCGTCACGGGGGGCCACTGAAGCTTTCTTT	CASSYSSRGATEAFF
TRBV5-1	-	TRBJ1-3	few	TGCGCCAGCACCACAGGGAGCTCTGGAAACACCATATATTTT	CASTTGSSGNTIYF
TRBV28	-	TRBJ1-1	-	TGTGCCAGCAGGTGGATGAACACTGAAGCTTTCTTT	CASRWMNTEAFF
TRBV7-2	TRBD2	TRBJ2-7	-	TGTGCCAGCAGCTTACTAGCGGGGGGCCGCGGGGACGAGCAGTACTTC	CASSLLAGGRGDEQYF
TRBV7-8	TRBD1	TRBJ1-2	-	TGTGCCCTAAACCCAGGGGGAATCTATGGCTACACCTTC	CALNPGGIYGYTF
TRBV5-5	TRBD1	TRBJ1-2	-	TGTGCCAGCAGCGCTAGGGACAGGCAAACCTATGGCTACACCTTC	CASSARDRQTYGYTF
TRBV4-1	TRBD2	TRBJ2-7	few	TGCGCCAGCAGCCAATTGTCGGGGGGGCGAACCTACGAGCAGTACTTC	CASSQLSGGRTYEQYF
TRBV19	-	TRBJ2-1	-	TGTGCCAGTACCAACGGTGGTAATTCCTACAATGAGCAGTTCTTC	CASTNGGNSYNEQFF
TRBV12-3/TRBV12-4	TRBD1	TRBJ1-2	-	TGTGCCAGCAGGGCTACAGGGGGAAGAGGCTACACCTTC	CASRATGGRGYTF
TRBV5-6	TRBD1	TRBJ1-6	-	TGTGCCAGCAACTTGATGACAGGGTCATGGTCACCCCTCCACTTT	CASNLMTGSWSPLHF
TRBV5-1	TRBD1	TRBJ2-5	-	TGCGCCAGCAGCGGAGGGACAGGCCAAGAGACCCAGTACTTC	CASSGGTGQETQYF
TRBV2	TRBD2	TRBJ2-2	-	TGTGCCAGCAGTGAAGAAGGTAGCGGGAGAGCCGGGGAGCTGTTTTTT	CASSEEGSGRAGELFF
TRBV6-2/TRBV6-3	-	TRBJ1-5	-	TGTGCCAGCAGTTACCAAAGTAATCAGCCCCAGCATTTT	CASSYQSNQPQHF
TRBV2	-	TRBJ1-1	-	TGTGCCAGCAGTGAAGGACGTATGTTGAACACTGAAGCTTTCTTT	CASSEGRMLNTEAFF
TRBV4-2	-	TRBJ1-1	-	TGTGCCAGCAGCCAAGACAGGACAGAAGCTTTCTTT	CASSQDRTEAFF
TRBV5-1	-	TRBJ2-1	-	TGCGCCAGCAGCATGGAGCCTAACCCTGGGAATGAGCAGTTCTTC	CASSMEPNPGNEQFF
TRBV5-4	-	TRBJ1-2	few	TGTGCCAGCAGCTTGGAGGGTTATGGCTACACCTTC	CASSLEGYGYTF
TRBV14	TRBD2	TRBJ2-7	-	TGTGCCAGCAGCCCCCTAGCGGGGCTCGAGCAGTACTTC	CASSPLAGLEQYF
TRBV2	TRBD2	TRBJ2-7	-	TGTGCCAGCAGTTGGACTAGCCGCAGAACAAGGGACGAGCAGTACTTC	CASSWTSRRTRDEQYF
TRBV7-2	TRBD2	TRBJ2-1	-	TGTGCCAGCAGCTCCCGACTAGCCACCTACCAGCAGTTCTTC	CASSSRLATYQQFF
TRBV29-1	-	TRBJ1-2	-	TGCAGCGTTGAAGGGCCTGGCGGTGGCTACACCTTC	CSVEGPGGGYTF
TRBV4-3	-	TRBJ1-5	-	TGCGCCAGCAGCCAAGATACAGGATCCAATCAGCCCCAGCATTTT	CASSQDTGSNQPQHF
TRBV2	-	TRBJ2-7	-	TGTGCCAGCAGCTTTGGTCGCGAGCAGTACTTC	CASSFGREQYF
TRBV5-4	TRBD1	TRBJ2-5	-	TGTGCCAGCAACTCGGGACAGGGGTCATTAGGGGGGACCCAGTACTTC	CASNSGQGSLGGTQYF
TRBV14	TRBD1	TRBJ1-2	-	TGTGCCAGCAGTCCTGCCTGGGACAGGGGAGAAGATGGCTACACCTTC	CASSPAWDRGEDGYTF
TRBV27	TRBD1	TRBJ1-2	-	TGTGCCAGCAGTTTATCCCTTACAGGGGGGCTCTATGGCTACACCTTC	CASSLSLTGGLYGYTF
TRBV9	TRBD1	TRBJ2-7	-	TGTGCCAGCAGCCAGGGACAGGGGGTCTACGAGCAGTACTTC	CASSQGQGVYEQYF
TRBV7-3	-	TRBJ2-2	once	TGTGCCAGCAGCTCCCGACAGGGAGGGACCGGGGAGCTGTTTTTT	CASSSRQGGTGELFF
TRBV2	TRBD1	TRBJ1-2	-	TGTGCCAGCAGTGAAGGGACAGGCGTCAACTATGGCTACACCTTC	CASSEGTGVNYGYTF
TRBV6-5	-	TRBJ1-2	few	TGTGCCACAATATACAGGGTCGGCTACACCTTC	CATIYRVGYTF
TRBV10-3	-	TRBJ2-2	-	TGTGCCATCAGTGACAGAACCAGAGGTACCGGGGAGCTGTTTTTT	CAISDRTRGTGELFF
TRBV19	TRBD1	TRBJ1-1	-	TGTGCCAAGGGACAGGGGGTATCCTTTAACACTGAAGCTTTCTTT	CAKGQGVSFNTEAFF